This T cell receptor beta chain originates from a study of blood T cell repertoires in COVID-19. Across the whole study: Acute and convalescent COVID-19 samples came from the United States, Italy and Spain. T cells, B-cell-depleted T cells, or PBMCs supplied cDNA or gDNA.

This clone was picked up one time. How the authors handled the data: The assay estimated nucleated cells by amplifying reference gene primers. TCRdb's copy holds only in-frame clones and misses some; the assay was immunoSEQ multiplex PCR. V and J calls and clone size are as listed in that table; D and trimming were resolved from the DNA. The data contain 130,000 to 150,000 clones, just under 85% of them singletons. Researchers sorted participants into cohorts using their self-reported clinical history. The CDR3 spans 16 residues. Trimming at V came to 0 bases and at J to 2 bases, leaving 6 bases not matched to a gene. The V gene's germline CDR1 is SGDLS and CDR2 YYNGEE.

The specimen was PBMCs or T cells enriched from blood (not recorded which). The origin of this receptor is a man in his fifties who had recovered from COVID-19. The chain has TRBV9 and TRBJ2-3; 7 nucleotides match TRBD2. The CDR3 loop reads CASSVEGRGVTDTQYF. CDR3 DNA: TGTGCCAGCAGCGTAGAAGGACGGGGGGTCACAGATACGCAGTATTTT.